Listed below are T cell receptor beta chains from one sample, sequenced in a study of T cell responses to AZD1222 COVID-19 vaccine. Only in-frame clones appear in the TCRdb table, and some are missing; sequencing was by immunoSEQ multiplex PCR. The sample contains 140,000 to 150,000 clones, approximately 90% of which appear only once. Material: peripheral blood, obtained on day 0 of AZD1222 vaccination. The receptors were sampled from an adult in good health. Both conserved end residues are part of each CDR3. The D gene is left open where the match is weak. The size of a clone is reported for some rows only, either as once, few or many, or as a class for expanded clones.

size,J,V,D,CDR3,DNA
NA,TRBJ2-2,TRBV7-9,NA,CASSRSSVSTDRGTGELFF,TGTGCCAGCAGCAGATCTTCAGTCTCTACAGACAGAGGCACCGGGGAGCTGTTTTTT
NA,TRBJ1-1,TRBV15,NA,CATSSKQGHPPEAFF,TGTGCCACCAGCTCGAAGCAGGGACACCCGCCTGAAGCTTTCTTT
NA,TRBJ1-1,TRBV3-1/TRBV3-2,NA,CASSLRGVGTEAFF,TGTGCCAGCAGCCTCCGGGGCGTCGGCACTGAAGCTTTCTTT
NA,TRBJ2-5,TRBV5-1,NA,CASTISQETQYF,TGCGCCAGCACCATCTCCCAAGAGACCCAGTACTTC
NA,TRBJ2-7,TRBV19,NA,CASSIGGPAYEQYF,TGTGCCAGTAGTATTGGGGGACCAGCCTACGAGCAGTACTTC
few,TRBJ1-1,TRBV28,NA,CASSPKKTRTEAFF,TGTGCCAGCAGTCCAAAAAAAACTAGGACTGAAGCTTTCTTT
once,TRBJ2-1,TRBV7-9,NA,CASSPTAGTEQFF,TGTGCCAGCAGCCCCACCGCCGGGACAGAGCAGTTCTTC
NA,TRBJ1-5,TRBV19,TRBD1,CASSIARDRDQTQHF,TGTGCCAGTAGTATCGCCCGGGACAGGGATCAGACCCAGCATTTT
NA,TRBJ1-2,TRBV3-1/TRBV3-2,NA,CASSLALYGYTF,TGTGCCAGCAGCCTAGCCCTCTATGGCTACACCTTC
NA,TRBJ1-3,TRBV3-1/TRBV3-2,NA,CASSQVGSDTIYF,TGTGCCAGCAGCCAAGTTGGCAGTGACACCATATATTTT
NA,TRBJ1-1,TRBV27,NA,CASSKQGYTEAFF,TGTGCCAGCAGTAAACAGGGCTACACTGAAGCTTTCTTT
once,TRBJ1-2,TRBV27,TRBD1,CASSPGTGKSNYGYTF,TGTGCCAGCAGTCCCGGGACAGGGAAAAGTAACTATGGCTACACCTTC
NA,TRBJ2-1,TRBV10-1,NA,CAFAGTPPGGYNEQFF,TGCGCCTTTGCCGGGACCCCCCCTGGGGGTTACAATGAGCAGTTCTTC
NA,TRBJ1-2,TRBV7-2,NA,CASSLEASFYGYTF,TGTGCCAGCAGCTTAGAGGCCAGCTTCTATGGCTACACCTTC
NA,TRBJ1-5,TRBV18,NA,CASSPDNNQPQHF,TGTGCCAGCTCACCAGACAATAATCAGCCCCAGCATTTT
NA,TRBJ2-3,TRBV13,NA,CASSPTRAGDTQYF,TGTGCCAGCAGCCCAACGAGAGCAGGAGATACGCAGTATTTT
NA,TRBJ1-2,TRBV5-6,NA,CASSLDASGLYGYTF,TGTGCCAGCAGCTTGGATGCATCTGGCCTCTATGGCTACACCTTC
NA,TRBJ1-1,TRBV13,NA,CASSPLGGTMNTEAFF,TGTGCCAGCAGCCCCCTAGGAGGGACCATGAACACTGAAGCTTTCTTT
NA,TRBJ2-2,TRBV5-6,NA,CASSSFYRDFYDTGELFF,TGTGCCAGCAGCTCCTTTTACCGGGACTTCTACGACACCGGGGAGCTGTTTTTT
NA,TRBJ2-1,TRBV7-8,TRBD1,CASSTGTVNEQFF,TGTGCCAGCAGCACCGGGACAGTCAATGAGCAGTTCTTC
once,TRBJ1-2,TRBV28,TRBD1,CASRAPQGAGYGYTF,TGTGCCAGCAGGGCCCCCCAGGGGGCTGGCTATGGCTACACCTTC
NA,TRBJ2-3,TRBV5-1,TRBD1,CASSLFRGSADTQYF,TGCGCCAGCAGCTTATTCAGGGGGAGCGCAGATACGCAGTATTTT
once,TRBJ2-5,TRBV4-2,TRBD1,CASSPWTGGRGETQYF,TGTGCCAGCAGCCCCTGGACAGGGGGCAGGGGGGAGACCCAGTACTTC